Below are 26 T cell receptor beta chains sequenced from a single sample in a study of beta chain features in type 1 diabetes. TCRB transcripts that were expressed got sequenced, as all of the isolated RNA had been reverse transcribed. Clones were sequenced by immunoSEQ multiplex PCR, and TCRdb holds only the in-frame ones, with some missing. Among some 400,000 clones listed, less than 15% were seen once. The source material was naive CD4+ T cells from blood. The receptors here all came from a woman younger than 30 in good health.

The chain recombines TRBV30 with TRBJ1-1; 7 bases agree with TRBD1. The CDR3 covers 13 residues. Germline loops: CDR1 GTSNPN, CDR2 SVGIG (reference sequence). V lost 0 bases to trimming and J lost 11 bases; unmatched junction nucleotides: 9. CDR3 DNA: TGTGCCTGGAGTGTGGTAGGGGGCGCTTGGGCTTTCTTT. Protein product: CAWSVVGGAWAFF. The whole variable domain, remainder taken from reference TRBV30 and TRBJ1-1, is SQTIHQWPATLVQPVGSPLSLECTVEGTSNPNLYWYRQAAGRGLQLLFYSVGIGQISSEVPQNLSASRPQDRQFILSSKKLLLSDSGFYLCAWSVVGGAWAFFGQGTRLTVV.

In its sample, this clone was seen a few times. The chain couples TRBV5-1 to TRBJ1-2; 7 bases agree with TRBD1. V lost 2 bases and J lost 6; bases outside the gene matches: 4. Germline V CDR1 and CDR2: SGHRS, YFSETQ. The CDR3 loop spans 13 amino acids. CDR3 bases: TGCGCCAGCAGCTTAACAGGGGAGGATGGCTACACCTTC. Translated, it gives CASSLTGEDGYTF.

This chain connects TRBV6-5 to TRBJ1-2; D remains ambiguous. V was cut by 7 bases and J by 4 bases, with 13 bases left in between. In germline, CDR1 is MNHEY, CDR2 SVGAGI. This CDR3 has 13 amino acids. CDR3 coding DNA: TGTGCCAGCAATGAGGGAAGGGCCTATGGCTACACCTTC. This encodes CASNEGRAYGYTF.

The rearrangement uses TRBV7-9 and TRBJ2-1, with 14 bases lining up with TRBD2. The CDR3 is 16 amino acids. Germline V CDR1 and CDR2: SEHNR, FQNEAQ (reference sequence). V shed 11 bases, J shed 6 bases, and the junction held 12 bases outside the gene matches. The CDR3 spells CAGTSGTSGRINEQFF. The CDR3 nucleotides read TGTGCCGGCACCTCCGGGACTAGCGGGAGAATCAATGAGCAGTTCTTC.

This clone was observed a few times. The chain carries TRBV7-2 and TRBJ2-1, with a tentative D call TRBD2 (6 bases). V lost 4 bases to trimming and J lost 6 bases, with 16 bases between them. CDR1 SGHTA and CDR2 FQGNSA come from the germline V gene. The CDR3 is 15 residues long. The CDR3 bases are TGTGCCAGCAGCTGGGGACTGGCTCGTCCCAATGAGCAGTTCTTC. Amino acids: CASSWGLARPNEQFF.

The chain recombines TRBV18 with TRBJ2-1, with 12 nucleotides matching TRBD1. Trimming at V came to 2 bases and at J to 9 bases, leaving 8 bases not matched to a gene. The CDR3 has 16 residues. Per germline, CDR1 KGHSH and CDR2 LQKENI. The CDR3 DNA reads TGTGCCAGCTCACCATTACCGGGACAGGGGGCGCGTGAGCAGTTCTTC. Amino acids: CASSPLPGQGAREQFF.

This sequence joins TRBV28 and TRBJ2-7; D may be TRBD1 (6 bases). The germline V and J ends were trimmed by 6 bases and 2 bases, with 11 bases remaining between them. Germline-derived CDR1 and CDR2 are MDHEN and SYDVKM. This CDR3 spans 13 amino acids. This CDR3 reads CASRRDTTYEQYF. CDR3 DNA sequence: TGTGCCAGCAGACGGGACACCACCTACGAGCAGTACTTC.

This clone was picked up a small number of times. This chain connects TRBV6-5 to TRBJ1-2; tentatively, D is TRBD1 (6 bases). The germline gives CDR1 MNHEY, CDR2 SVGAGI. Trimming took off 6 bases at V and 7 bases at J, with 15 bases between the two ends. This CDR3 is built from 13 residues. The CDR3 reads CASSIHRESGYTF. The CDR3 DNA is TGTGCCAGCAGCATACACAGGGAGAGTGGCTACACCTTC.

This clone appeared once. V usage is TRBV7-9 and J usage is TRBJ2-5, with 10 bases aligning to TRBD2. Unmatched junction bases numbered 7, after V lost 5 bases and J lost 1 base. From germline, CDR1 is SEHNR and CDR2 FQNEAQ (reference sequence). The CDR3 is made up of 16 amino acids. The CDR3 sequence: CASSRPGLAAQETQYF. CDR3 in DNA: TGTGCCAGCAGCCGTCCCGGACTAGCGGCCCAAGAGACCCAGTACTTC.

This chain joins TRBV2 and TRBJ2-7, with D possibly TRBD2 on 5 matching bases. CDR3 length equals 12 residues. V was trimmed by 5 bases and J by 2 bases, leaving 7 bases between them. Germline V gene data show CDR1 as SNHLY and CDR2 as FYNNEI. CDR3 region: CASSPLAYEQYF. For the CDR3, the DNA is TGTGCCAGCAGTCCACTAGCCTACGAGCAGTACTTC.

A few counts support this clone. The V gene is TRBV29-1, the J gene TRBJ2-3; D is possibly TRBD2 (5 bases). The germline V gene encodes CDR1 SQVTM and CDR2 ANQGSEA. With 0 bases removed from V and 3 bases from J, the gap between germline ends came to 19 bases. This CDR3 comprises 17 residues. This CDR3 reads CSVEDESGVAYTDTQYF. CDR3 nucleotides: TGCAGCGTTGAAGATGAGAGTGGGGTAGCGTATACAGATACGCAGTATTTT.

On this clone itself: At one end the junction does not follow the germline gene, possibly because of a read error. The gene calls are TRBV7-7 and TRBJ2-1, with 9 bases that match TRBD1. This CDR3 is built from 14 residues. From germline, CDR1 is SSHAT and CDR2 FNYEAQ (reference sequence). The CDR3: CASSKDRGNNEQFF. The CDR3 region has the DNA TGTGCTAGCAGCAAGGACAGGGGCAACAATGAGCAGTTCTTC.

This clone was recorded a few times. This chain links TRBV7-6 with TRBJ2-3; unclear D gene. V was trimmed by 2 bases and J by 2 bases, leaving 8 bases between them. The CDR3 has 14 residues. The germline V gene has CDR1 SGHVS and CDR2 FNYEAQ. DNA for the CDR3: TGTGCCAGCAGCTTACCCTACTACACAGATACGCAGTATTTT. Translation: CASSLPYYTDTQYF.

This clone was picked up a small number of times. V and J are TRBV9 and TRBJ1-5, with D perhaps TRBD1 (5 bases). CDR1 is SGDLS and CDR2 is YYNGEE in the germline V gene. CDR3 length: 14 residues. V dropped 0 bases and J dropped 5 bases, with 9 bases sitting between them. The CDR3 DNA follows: TGTGCCAGCAGCGTAGGCGACAGCTATCAGCCCCAGCATTTT. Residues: CASSVGDSYQPQHF.

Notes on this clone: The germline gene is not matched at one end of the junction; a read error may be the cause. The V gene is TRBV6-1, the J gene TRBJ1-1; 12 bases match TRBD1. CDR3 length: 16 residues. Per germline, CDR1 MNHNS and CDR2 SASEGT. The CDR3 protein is CASSEGTGGSSTEAFF. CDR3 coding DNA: TGTGCCAGCAGCGAAGGGACAGGGGGCTCAAGCACTGAAGCTTTCTTT.

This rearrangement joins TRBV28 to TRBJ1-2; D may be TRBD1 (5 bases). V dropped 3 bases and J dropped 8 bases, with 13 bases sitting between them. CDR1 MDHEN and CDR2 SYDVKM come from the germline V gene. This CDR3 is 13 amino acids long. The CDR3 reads CASSLGGTGGYTF. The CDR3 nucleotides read TGTGCCAGCAGTTTGGGGGGGACGGGAGGCTACACCTTC.

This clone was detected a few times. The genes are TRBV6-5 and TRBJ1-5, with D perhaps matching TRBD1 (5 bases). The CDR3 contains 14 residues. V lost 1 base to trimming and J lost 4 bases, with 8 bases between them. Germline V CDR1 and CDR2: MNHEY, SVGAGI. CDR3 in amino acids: CASSYFQGNQPQHF. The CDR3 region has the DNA TGTGCCAGCAGTTACTTTCAGGGTAATCAGCCCCAGCATTTT.

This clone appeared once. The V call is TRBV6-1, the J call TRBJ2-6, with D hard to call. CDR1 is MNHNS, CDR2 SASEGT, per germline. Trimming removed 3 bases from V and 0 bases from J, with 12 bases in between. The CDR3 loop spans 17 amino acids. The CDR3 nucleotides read TGTGCCAGCAGTGAGATTTGGCGGAGCTCTGGGGCCAACGTCCTGACTTTC. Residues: CASSEIWRSSGANVLTF.

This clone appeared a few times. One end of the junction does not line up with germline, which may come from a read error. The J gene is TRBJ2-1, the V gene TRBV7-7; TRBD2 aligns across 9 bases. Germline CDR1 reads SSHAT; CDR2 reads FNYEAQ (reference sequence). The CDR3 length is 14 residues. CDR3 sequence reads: CASSLVAGDNEQFF. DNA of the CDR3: TGTGCTAGCAGCTTAGTAGCGGGGGACAATGAGCAGTTCTTC.

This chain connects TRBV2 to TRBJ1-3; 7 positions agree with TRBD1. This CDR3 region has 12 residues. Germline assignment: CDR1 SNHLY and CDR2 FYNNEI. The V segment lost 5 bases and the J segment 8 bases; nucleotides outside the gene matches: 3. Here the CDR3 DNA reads TGTGCCAGCAGTCTCAGGGGGGACACCATATATTTT. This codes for CASSLRGDTIYF. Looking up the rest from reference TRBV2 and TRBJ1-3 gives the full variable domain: EPEVTQTPSHQVTQMGQEVILRCVPISNHLYFYWYRQILGQKVEFLVSFYNNEISEKSEIFDDQFSVERPDGSNFTLKIRSTKLEDSAMYFCASSLRGDTIYFGEGSWLTVV.

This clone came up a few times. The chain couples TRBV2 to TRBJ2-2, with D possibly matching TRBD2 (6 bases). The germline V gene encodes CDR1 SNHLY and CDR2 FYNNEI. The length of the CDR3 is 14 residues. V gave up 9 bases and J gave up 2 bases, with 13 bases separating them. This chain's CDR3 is CARARTTNTGELFF. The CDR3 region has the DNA TGTGCCAGGGCTAGGACTACCAACACCGGGGAGCTGTTTTTT.

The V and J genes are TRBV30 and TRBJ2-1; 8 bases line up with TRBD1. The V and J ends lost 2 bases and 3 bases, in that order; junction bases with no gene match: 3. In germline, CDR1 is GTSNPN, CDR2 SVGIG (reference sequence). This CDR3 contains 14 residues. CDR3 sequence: CAWSRQGNYNEQFF. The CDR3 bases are TGTGCCTGGAGTAGACAGGGGAACTACAATGAGCAGTTCTTC.

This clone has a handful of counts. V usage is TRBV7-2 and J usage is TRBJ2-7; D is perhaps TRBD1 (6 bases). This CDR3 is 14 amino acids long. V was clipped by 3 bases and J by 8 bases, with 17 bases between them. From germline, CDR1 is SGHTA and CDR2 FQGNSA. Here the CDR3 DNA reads TGTGCCAGCAGCTTGTCCATGGCAGGGGATAAGCAGTACTTC. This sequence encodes CASSLSMAGDKQYF.

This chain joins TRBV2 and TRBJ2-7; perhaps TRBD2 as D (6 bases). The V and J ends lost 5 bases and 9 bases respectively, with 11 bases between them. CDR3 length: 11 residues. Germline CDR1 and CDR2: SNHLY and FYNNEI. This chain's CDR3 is CASSYAGMQYF. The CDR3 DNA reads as TGTGCCAGCAGTTACGCGGGGATGCAGTACTTC.

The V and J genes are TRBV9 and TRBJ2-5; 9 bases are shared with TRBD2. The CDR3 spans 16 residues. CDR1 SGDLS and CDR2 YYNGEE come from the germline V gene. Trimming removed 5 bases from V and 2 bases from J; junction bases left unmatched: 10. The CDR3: CASSLSGRHSQETQYF. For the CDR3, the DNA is TGTGCCAGCAGTCTTAGCGGGAGACATAGTCAAGAGACCCAGTACTTC.

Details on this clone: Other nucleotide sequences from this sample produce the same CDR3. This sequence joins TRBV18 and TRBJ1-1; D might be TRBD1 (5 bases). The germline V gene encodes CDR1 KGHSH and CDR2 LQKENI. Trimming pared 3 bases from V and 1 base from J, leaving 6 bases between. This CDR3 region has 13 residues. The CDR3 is CASSPTGNTEAFF. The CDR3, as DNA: TGTGCCAGCTCACCCACAGGGAACACTGAAGCTTTCTTT.